In its sample, the clone carrying this T cell receptor (beta chain) was seen a few times. The V gene's germline CDR1 is SGHRS and CDR2 YFSETQ. The V and J ends lost 2 bases and 3 bases respectively, with 14 bases between them. There are 15 residues in the CDR3. This specimen comes from a study of response to subunit inactivated influenza vaccine. From the RT-PCR reads, TCRdb called clonotypes with MiXCR, one entry per CDR3 protein. The sample consists of 300,000 to 350,000 distinct CDR3 sequences, roughly 20% of them appearing once. The clonotype originates from a man aged 50 to 69 who received an inactivated influenza vaccine. The material sequenced was PBMCs from blood, taken about 20 months after vaccination. J is TRBJ1-1 and V is TRBV5-1; D remains ambiguous. The CDR3 is CASSFTGDGDTEAFF. The CDR3 coding sequence is TGCGCCAGCAGCTTCACTGGGGATGGGGACACTGAAGCTTTCTTT.